Presented here are 18 T cell receptor beta chains from one specimen sequenced in a study of cytomegalovirus exposure and HLA in healthy donors. Use of 60 Vbeta and 13 Jbeta primers characterized the PCR. Profiled with immunoSEQ multiplex PCR; TCRdb holds only in-frame clones, not every one. There are around 170,000 clones in the sample; roughly 78% occur only once, and under 2% lies in the top ten. Sequenced material: PBMCs. The receptor source for this set is a woman in her 30s in good health and CMV-seronegative.

This sequence joins TRBV29-1 and TRBJ1-2; 8 bases are a match to TRBD1. The CDR3 extends over 12 amino acids. Germline V gene data show CDR1 as SQVTM and CDR2 as ANQGSEA. V was pared by 7 bases and J by 7 bases, with 8 bases of the junction left unmatched. The CDR3 nucleotides read TGCAGCGCCTCGACAGGGGTATTTGGCTACACCTTC. It codes for CSASTGVFGYTF.

The chain has TRBV25-1 and TRBJ2-1; D is unresolved. The germline V gene has CDR1 MGHDK and CDR2 SYGVNS. The CDR3 spans 10 residues. Trimming stripped 8 bases from V and 8 bases from J, with 7 bases between. CDR3 sequence: CASGFDEQFF. The DNA of the CDR3 is TGTGCCAGCGGCTTTGATGAGCAGTTCTTC.

This clone turned up a few times. V usage is TRBV29-1 and J usage is TRBJ1-2, with 12 nucleotides matching TRBD1. Germline V CDR1 and CDR2: SQVTM, ANQGSEA. The CDR3 runs to 16 residues. V shed 0 bases and J 8 bases; nucleotides not matched to a gene: 10. Here the CDR3 reads CSVEDQGGTGGAGYTF. CDR3 DNA sequence: TGCAGCGTTGAAGATCAAGGAGGGACAGGGGGCGCCGGCTACACCTTC.

V gene TRBV29-1 combines with J gene TRBJ2-3; maybe TRBD1 (5 bases). The V and J ends lost 4 bases and 4 bases respectively, with 18 bases between them. Germline V gene data show CDR1 as SQVTM and CDR2 as ANQGSEA. The CDR3 sequence is 15 residues long. CDR3 loop: CSVVSPRQGPDTQYF. DNA for the CDR3: TGCAGCGTTGTTTCGCCCCGGCAGGGCCCAGATACGCAGTATTTT.

The chain carries TRBV5-1 and TRBJ1-2; possible D gene TRBD1, 5 bases. The CDR3 loop spans 13 amino acids. Germline CDR1 is SGHRS and CDR2 is YFSETQ. Trimming took 0 bases from V and 3 from J, leaving 6 bases between them. This chain's CDR3 is CASSLAGYYGYTF. The CDR3, as DNA: TGCGCCAGCAGCTTGGCAGGGTACTATGGCTACACCTTC.

The rearrangement joins TRBV7-9 to TRBJ2-1, with 8 bases fitting TRBD1. CDR1 and CDR2 (germline): SEHNR, FQNEAQ (reference sequence). V lost 5 bases, J lost 8 bases, and 14 bases stayed unmatched. CDR3 size: 16 residues. Here the CDR3 DNA reads TGTGCCAGCAGCCCCCCCCGGACAGGGAAAGTCGATGAGCAGTTCTTC. Protein: CASSPPRTGKVDEQFF.

V is TRBV2 and J is TRBJ2-1, with 8 bases fitting TRBD1. CDR1 and CDR2 (germline): SNHLY, FYNNEI. The CDR3 has 14 residues. Trimming at V came to 6 bases and at J to 7 bases, leaving 8 bases not matched to a gene. The CDR3 is CASSPRDRYNEQFF. The DNA of the CDR3 is TGTGCCAGCAGCCCCCGGGACAGGTATAATGAGCAGTTCTTC.

The V call is TRBV9, the J call TRBJ2-2; 7 bases line up with TRBD1. Germline values: CDR1 SGDLS, CDR2 YYNGEE. CDR3 length: 16 amino acids. V lost 0 bases, J lost 6 bases, and 8 bases stayed unmatched. The CDR3 bases are TGTGCCAGCAGCGTAGGGCCACAGGGGTTCCCCGGGGAGCTGTTTTTT. As protein: CASSVGPQGFPGELFF.

The V call is TRBV10-3, the J call TRBJ2-3; TRBD2 aligns across 11 bases. The CDR3 consists of 17 residues. The ends lost 2 bases at V and 0 bases at J; junction bases unmatched: 4. Germline CDR1 ENHRY, CDR2 SYGVKD. DNA for the CDR3: TGTGCCATCAGTGAGACTAGCGGGGGACTCAGCACAGATACGCAGTATTTT. Protein sequence: CAISETSGGLSTDTQYF.

This clone was seen a single time. V usage is TRBV4-2 and J usage is TRBJ2-1; D is possibly TRBD2 (6 bases). The V and J ends lost 4 bases and 8 bases respectively, with 21 bases between them. CDR3 length: 16 amino acids. CDR1 LGHNA and CDR2 YNFKEQ come from the germline V gene. CDR3 in amino acids: CASSREQSLATDEQFF. CDR3 DNA sequence: TGTGCCAGCAGCCGGGAACAGAGCCTAGCGACAGATGAGCAGTTCTTC.

The rearrangement uses TRBV7-3 and TRBJ2-2; 10 nucleotides agree with TRBD1. This CDR3 region has 16 residues. Germline CDR1 reads SGHTA; CDR2 reads FQGTGA. V lost 5 bases, J lost 4 bases, and 7 bases stayed unmatched. The CDR3 nucleotides are TGTGCCAGCAGCGCCCGACAGGGGGCGCTCACCGGGGAGCTGTTTTTT. Protein product: CASSARQGALTGELFF.

This clone occurred once. For the CDR3, the DNA is TGTGCCAGCAGTCTACTTAGAGGCGGGGAGCTGTTTTTT. This codes for CASSLLRGGELFF. The gene calls are TRBV6-4 and TRBJ2-2, with D unresolved. V shed 5 bases and J shed 7 bases, with 11 bases lying between them. The CDR3 has 13 residues. CDR1 MRHNA and CDR2 SNTAGT come from the germline V gene.

This chain uses TRBV6-5 with TRBJ2-7, with a possible D match to TRBD1 (6 bases). Germline CDR1 and CDR2: MNHEY and SVGAGI. Trimming took 6 bases from V and 6 from J, leaving 21 bases between them. The CDR3 loop spans 15 amino acids. The DNA for the CDR3 is TGTGCCAGCAGCCGAAGTGGCAGGGGAGAGGCCGAGCAGTACTTC. It translates to CASSRSGRGEAEQYF.

This chain connects TRBV25-1 to TRBJ2-1; 7 bases map to TRBD1. The ends lost 0 bases at V and 1 base at J; junction bases unmatched: 3. The CDR3 spans 16 residues. Per germline, CDR1 MGHDK and CDR2 SYGVNS. The CDR3 DNA is TGTGCCAGCAGTGAATATGGCAGGGGGTCCTACAATGAGCAGTTCTTC. Translation: CASSEYGRGSYNEQFF. Drawing the rest from reference TRBV25-1 and TRBJ2-1, the complete variable domain is EADIYQTPRYLVIGTGKKITLECSQTMGHDKMYWYQQDPGMELHLIHYSYGVNSTEKGDLSSESTVSRIRTEHFPLTLESARPSHTSQYLCASSEYGRGSYNEQFFGPGTRLTVL.

The genes are TRBV4-1 and TRBJ2-7; D gene unclear. Germline V lookup: CDR1 MGHRA, CDR2 YSYEKL. The CDR3 contains 15 residues. Trimming stripped 1 base from V and 2 bases from J, with 12 bases between. CDR3 loop: CASSQVAEPTYEQYF. DNA of the CDR3: TGCGCCAGCAGCCAAGTCGCGGAACCTACCTACGAGCAGTACTTC.

The CDR3 protein is CASRVVTYNEQFF. The CDR3 nucleotides are TGTGCCAGCCGGGTCGTAACCTACAATGAGCAGTTCTTC. The J gene is TRBJ2-1, the V gene TRBV7-2; D unclear. The CDR3 consists of 13 residues. Germline assignment: CDR1 SGHTA and CDR2 FQGNSA. The ends were cut back, 8 bases at V and 2 bases at J, with 10 bases in the middle.

The V gene is TRBV7-6, the J gene TRBJ1-5; 7 bases agree with TRBD1. CDR3 length: 13 residues. CDR1 SGHVS and CDR2 FNYEAQ come from the germline V gene. Germline trimming cut 2 bases from V and 7 bases from J; bases unmatched to any gene: 2. Here the CDR3 DNA reads TGTGCCAGCAGCTTACAGGGGGACCAGCCCCAGCATTTT. Protein product: CASSLQGDQPQHF.

The chain carries TRBV9 and TRBJ2-1; D gene ambiguous. CDR3 length: 16 amino acids. Germline assignment: CDR1 SGDLS and CDR2 YYNGEE. Deletions cut 0 bases from V and 7 bases from J, with 17 bases between. This CDR3 is CASSVEIGPPRNEQFF. The CDR3 coding sequence is TGTGCCAGCAGCGTAGAGATAGGCCCGCCGCGGAATGAGCAGTTCTTC. Looking up the rest from reference TRBV9 and TRBJ2-1 gives the full variable domain: DSGVTQTPKHLITATGQRVTLRCSPRSGDLSVYWYQQSLDQGLQFLIQYYNGEERAKGNILERFSAQQFPDLHSELNLSSLELGDSALYFCASSVEIGPPRNEQFFGPGTRLTVL.